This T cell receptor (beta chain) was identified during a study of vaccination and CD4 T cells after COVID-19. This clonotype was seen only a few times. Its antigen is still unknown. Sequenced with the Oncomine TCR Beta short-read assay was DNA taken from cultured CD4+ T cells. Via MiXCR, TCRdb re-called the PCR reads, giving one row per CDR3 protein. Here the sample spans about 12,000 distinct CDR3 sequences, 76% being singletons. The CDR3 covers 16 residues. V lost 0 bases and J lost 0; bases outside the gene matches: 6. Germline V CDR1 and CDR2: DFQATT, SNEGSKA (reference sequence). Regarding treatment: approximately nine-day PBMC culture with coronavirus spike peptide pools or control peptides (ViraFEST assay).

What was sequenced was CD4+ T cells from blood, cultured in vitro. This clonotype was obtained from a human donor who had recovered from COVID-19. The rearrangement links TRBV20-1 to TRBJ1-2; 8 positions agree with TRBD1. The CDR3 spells CSARDNGQGANYGYTF. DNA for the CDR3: TGCAGTGCTAGAGATAACGGACAGGGAGCTAACTATGGCTACACCTTC.